The text below deals with one TCR beta chain. Its antigen is undetermined. One entry per CDR3 protein, called by TCRdb with MiXCR from the 5' RACE reads. The repertoire holds some 300,000 distinct CDR3 sequences, with 20% to 25% as singletons. The data originate from a study of T-cell memory formation after mild COVID-19. Study results and caveats: Chiefly within CM and EM were the contracting CD4+ clones; CD8+ ones were within EMRA. Later expanders leaned toward CD4+, whereas clones contracting from day 15 to 85 were balanced CD4/CD8.

This CDR3 contains 15 residues. CDR1 is KGHSH, CDR2 LQKENI, per germline. Trimming took 3 bases from V and 5 from J; bases not matched to a gene: 10. The clonotype comes from a man younger than 35 who had mild COVID-19 (a few samples of this study predate the infection). Cell type and time point are not known. Sequencing was carried out using PBMCs or a T cell subset sorted from them (not recorded which). The chain combines TRBV18 with TRBJ2-7, with 7 bases fitting TRBD1. CDR3 in DNA: TGTGCCAGCTCACCCATGGGACAGCCGTCCCACGAGCAGTACTTC. This translates into CASSPMGQPSHEQYF.